The 17 T cell receptor beta chains presented below share a single source sample, sequenced in a study of T-cell reconstitution after alpha-beta-depleted transplantation in children. Unique molecular identifiers were used to barcode this TCRbeta library. Via MiXCR, TCRdb re-called the PCR reads, giving one row per CDR3 protein. Among approximately 110,000 distinct CDR3 sequences, 23% were seen once, and the ten largest hold approximately 10%. Specimen: PBMCs, mostly from graft donor cells, collected 180 days after TCRalphabeta/CD19-depleted stem cell transplant. All receptors derive from a male patient between 2 and 10 years old who had a stem cell transplant for chronic granulomatous disease, so the T cells may come from the graft donor.

The table lists this clonotype with many counts. V usage is TRBV28 and J usage is TRBJ2-3; D is unclear. Germline loops: CDR1 MDHEN, CDR2 SYDVKM. Trimming took 2 bases from V and 4 from J, leaving 13 bases between them. CDR3 length: 15 residues. CDR3 coding DNA: TGTGCCAGCAGTTTACGGAACGACGTATCAGATACGCAGTATTTT. Amino acid sequence: CASSLRNDVSDTQYF.

The chain couples TRBV10-3 to TRBJ2-7; D is possibly TRBD1 (5 bases). Trimming pared 10 bases from V and 1 base from J, leaving 11 bases between. The germline CDR1 and CDR2 sequences are ENHRY and SYGVKD. The CDR3 loop spans 12 amino acids. Here the CDR3 reads CATQKGSYEQYF. As DNA, the CDR3 is TGTGCCACCCAAAAGGGGTCCTACGAGCAGTACTTC.

The table lists this clonotype with many counts. The V gene is TRBV5-1, the J gene TRBJ1-1; perhaps TRBD1 as D (6 bases). The V end lost 0 bases, the J end lost 0 bases, and 12 bases lay between the germline ends. CDR3 size: 16 residues. The germline V gene has CDR1 SGHRS and CDR2 YFSETQ. The CDR3 nucleotides are TGCGCCAGCAGCTTGGGGAGAGGGGGGCTGAACACTGAAGCTTTCTTT. It yields the protein CASSLGRGGLNTEAFF.

To note about this clonotype: This may stem from a read error, because a much larger clone lies one nucleotide away. The chain uses TRBV15 and TRBJ2-2, with TRBD2 identical over 10 bases. From germline, CDR1 is LNHNV and CDR2 YYDKDF (reference sequence). The CDR3 consists of 19 residues. The CDR3 loop is CATSRDPRLSGGDTGDLFF. The CDR3 coding sequence is TGTGCCACCAGCAGAGATCCCCGTCTAAGCGGGGGGGACACCGGGGACCTGTTTTTT.

This clonotype has more than one count but fewer than ten. The gene calls are TRBV27 and TRBJ2-1; 10 bases agree with TRBD2. The CDR3 is 16 amino acids. J lost 5 bases, V lost 2 bases, and 6 bases had no gene match. The germline V gene encodes CDR1 MNHEY and CDR2 SMNVEV (reference sequence). CDR3 protein: CASSLRSLAGDNEQFF. For the CDR3, the DNA is TGTGCCAGCAGTTTAAGAAGTCTAGCGGGGGACAATGAGCAGTTCTTC.

This chain connects TRBV6-5 to TRBJ1-5; perhaps TRBD1 as D (5 bases). The CDR3 is 17 amino acids. The germline gives CDR1 MNHEY, CDR2 SVGAGI. V was cut by 7 bases and J by 0 bases, with 19 bases left in between. CDR3 bases: TGTGCCAGCAATTCGAGACAGAAATTATATAGCAATCAGCCCCAGCATTTT. It specifies CASNSRQKLYSNQPQHF.

This clonotype came up a few times. The chain uses TRBV20-1 and TRBJ2-5; 8 bases match TRBD1. The CDR3 spans 13 residues. In germline, CDR1 is DFQATT, CDR2 SNEGSKA (reference sequence). V lost 4 bases to trimming and J lost 5 bases; unmatched junction nucleotides: 6. The CDR3 loop reads CSAKTGVGETQYF. CDR3 sequence (DNA): TGCAGTGCTAAGACAGGGGTGGGGGAGACCCAGTACTTC.

This clonotype was seen a handful of times. The rearrangement joins TRBV12-3 or TRBV12-4 to TRBJ2-6; D remains unclear. Trimming shortened V by 0 bases and J by 2 bases, and 11 bases separated the two germline ends. CDR3 length: 17 amino acids. Here the CDR3 reads CASSLAGWFTGANVLTF. CDR3 nucleotides: TGTGCCAGCAGTTTAGCGGGCTGGTTTACTGGGGCCAACGTCCTGACTTTC.

This clonotype was seen many times. V usage is TRBV7-2 and J usage is TRBJ1-5; no firm D call. V was clipped by 1 base and J by 6 bases, with 7 bases between them. CDR1 SGHTA and CDR2 FQGNSA come from the germline V gene. The CDR3 has 13 amino acids. The CDR3 bases are TGTGCCAGCAGCTTAGGAGCCGTTCAGCCCCAGCATTTT. Translated: CASSLGAVQPQHF.

J is TRBJ2-7 and V is TRBV29-1; 7 bases map to TRBD1. The junction had 8 bases not matched to a gene; V was cut back by 4 bases and J by 2 bases. The germline CDR1 and CDR2 sequences are SQVTM and ANQGSEA. The CDR3 has 14 amino acids. The CDR3 reads CSVAHGTEAYEQYF. The CDR3 region has the DNA TGCAGCGTTGCCCACGGGACAGAAGCCTACGAGCAGTACTTC.

This clonotype was observed once. The junction shows a germline mismatch at one end, possibly a read error. The chain has TRBV20-1 and TRBJ2-6; D gene uncertain. Looked up from germline, CDR1 is DFQATT and CDR2 is SNEGSKA (reference sequence). This CDR3 has 16 amino acids. CDR3 region: CCAKGIASSGANVLTF. The CDR3 nucleotides are TGCTGTGCTAAGGGTATTGCCAGCTCTGGGGCCAACGTCCTGACTTTC.

The rearrangement joins TRBV5-6 to TRBJ2-5, with TRBD1 as a possible D gene (6 bases). The V end lost 4 bases, the J end lost 2 bases, and 9 bases lay between the germline ends. The CDR3 spans 13 residues. Germline CDR1 SGHDT, CDR2 YYEEEE. The CDR3 nucleotides read TGTGCCAGCAGCGGGACACCTCAAGAGACCCAGTACTTC. Protein: CASSGTPQETQYF.

The V and J genes are TRBV20-1 and TRBJ2-5; perhaps TRBD1 as D (6 bases). Germline loops: CDR1 DFQATT, CDR2 SNEGSKA (reference sequence). This CDR3 contains 13 residues. V lost 3 bases and J 5 bases, leaving 13 bases between the germline ends. CDR3 residues: CSASLRGKETQYF. CDR3 nucleotides: TGCAGTGCTAGTCTTAGGGGGAAGGAGACCCAGTACTTC.

This chain links TRBV15 with TRBJ2-1; TRBD1 matches 7 bases. Germline assignment: CDR1 LNHNV and CDR2 YYDKDF (reference sequence). The V segment lost 1 base and the J segment 7 bases; nucleotides outside the gene matches: 10. The CDR3 spans 16 residues. The CDR3 region has the DNA TGTGCCACCAGCAGAGGTGGAAAGAGGGGGCTTAATGAGCAGTTCTTC. Residues: CATSRGGKRGLNEQFF. The variable domain in full, completed from reference TRBV15 and TRBJ2-1, reads DAMVIQNPRYQVTQFGKPVTLSCSQTLNHNVMYWYQQKSSQAPKLLFHYYDKDFNNEADTPDNFQSRRPNTSFCFLDIRSPGLGDTAMYLCATSRGGKRGLNEQFFGPGTRLTVL.

V and J are TRBV7-9 and TRBJ1-4; D remains ambiguous. Per the germline V gene, CDR1 is SEHNR and CDR2 is FQNEAQ (reference sequence). This CDR3 contains 12 residues. V was clipped by 3 bases and J by 8 bases, with 7 bases between them. CDR3 sequence reads: CASSFTAEKLFF. The CDR3 nucleotides read TGTGCCAGCAGCTTTACCGCCGAAAAACTGTTTTTT.

This clonotype was seen at least ten times. The rearrangement joins TRBV12-3 or TRBV12-4 to TRBJ2-1; 7 nucleotides line up with TRBD2. This CDR3 contains 13 residues. V was clipped by 6 bases and J by 8 bases; unmatched bases: 7. CDR3 sequence: CASRGDYRYEQFF. The CDR3, as DNA: TGTGCCAGCAGAGGGGACTACAGGTATGAGCAGTTCTTC.

The CDR3 protein is CASSPRGLAPHNEQFF. The CDR3 coding sequence is TGTGCCAGCTCACCAAGGGGCCTAGCCCCACACAATGAGCAGTTCTTC. The V call is TRBV18, the J call TRBJ2-1; perhaps D is TRBD1 or TRBD2 (5 bases each). The CDR3 contains 16 residues. With 2 bases removed from V and 5 bases from J, the gap between germline ends came to 16 bases. In germline, CDR1 is KGHSH, CDR2 LQKENI.